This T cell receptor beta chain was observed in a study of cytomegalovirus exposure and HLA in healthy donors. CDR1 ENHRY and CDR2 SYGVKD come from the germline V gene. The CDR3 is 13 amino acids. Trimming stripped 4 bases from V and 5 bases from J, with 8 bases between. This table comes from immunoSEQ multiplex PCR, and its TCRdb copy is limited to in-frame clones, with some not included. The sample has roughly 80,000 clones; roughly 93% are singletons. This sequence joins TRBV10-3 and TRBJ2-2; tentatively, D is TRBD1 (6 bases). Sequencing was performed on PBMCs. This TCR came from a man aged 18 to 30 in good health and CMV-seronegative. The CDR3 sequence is CAISGTETGELFF. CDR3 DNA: TGTGCCATCAGTGGGACAGAGACCGGGGAGCTGTTTTTT.